This T cell receptor (beta chain) emerged from a study of HIV-infected patients and healthy controls. In TCRdb, the 5' RACE reads were re-called with MiXCR into one record per CDR3 protein. Seen here are about 64,000 distinct CDR3 sequences, 15% to 20% observed once, and the top ten hold about 1.5%. Ten or more counts support this clonotype. Germline lookup yields CDR1 SGHRS and CDR2 YFSETQ. This CDR3 has 14 amino acids. Trimming took 4 bases from V and 0 from J, leaving 10 bases between them. The sequence came from a human donor in good health. The rearrangement joins TRBV5-1 to TRBJ1-1; weak D call: TRBD1 (5 bases). Source material: CD4+ T cells from blood. The DNA of the CDR3 is TGCGCCAGCAGCCCGCGGACATTGAACACTGAAGCTTTCTTT. Its translation is CASSPRTLNTEAFF.